The T cell receptor (beta chain) described here comes from a study of shared clonotypes between healthy human individuals (dated by TCRdb to the early 2020s). At the level of the whole study: The cohort comprised a couple of women and three men aged 18 to 49 years. To increase sequencing depth and limit assay-specific biases, different laboratories used diverse techniques to prepare libraries and sequence TCR repertoires. Per donor, three plates each were used for CD4 naive and CD4 memory, two for CD8 naive, and one for CD8 memory. Per donor, leukapheresis produced somewhere between about 0.94 and 9.5 billion PBMCs. Blood TCR repertoires of about 5 healthy adults were deeply sequenced to estimate repertoire size and the extent of clonotype sharing between individuals.

The donors were healthy, HIV-negative adults who had no recently reported acute infections or vaccinations. Only Caucasian adults living in Nashville, Tennessee, USA were represented among the donors. CD4+ T cells were enriched by magnetic negative selection; naive cells were then positively selected on CD45RA, and the negative fraction formed the memory subset. Blood was obtained by leukapheresis, after which PBMCs were separated by Ficoll-Histopaque density gradient centrifugation and cryopreserved in liquid nitrogen vapor phase. Purity and quantity of every magnetically sorted T cell population were checked by analytical flow cytometry. Genomic DNA was isolated from each sorted fraction and quantified by UV absorbance on a Nanodrop 2000c. V is pruned by 3 bases and J by 2 bases, leaving 6 bases of the junction without a gene match. The cysteine opens and the phenylalanine closes a CDR3 of 15 amino acids. Solely the CDR3 DNA is kept, with 45 bases framed from the first base. In the germline V gene, CDR1 corresponds to MGHRA and CDR2 to YSYEKL.

As regards this clone: Its antigen is unknown. No clone much larger than this one lies a single base away; base qualities are absent.

Using the deep immunoSEQ assay, TCR CDR3 regions were amplified from genomic DNA by multiplex PCR. Genomic DNA extracted from each cell subset was distributed evenly over all wells of several immunoSEQ 96-well plates, and each plate served as one replicate. Each replicate PCR for sorted subsets received around 210 ng genomic DNA, equal to roughly 30,000 T cell genomes. Purified libraries were quantified with a Qubit 3.0 fluorometer, sized on a Bioanalyzer 2100, and re-quantified with the KAPA Library Quantification kit. Each immunoSEQ 96-well plate was sequenced on its own single-read 150-cycle Illumina NextSeq 550 flow cell. As for the original processing: The immunoSEQ output contained only junctional sequences without quality scores, so filtering could not match that applied to full-length reads. To assign V/J genes and CDR3, sequences were annotated using PyIR, a Python wrapper for IgBLAST v1.9, with IMGT germline references. Reads were filtered out if the reads had weak V/J assignments (E-value above 1e-6), no CDR3, stop codons, out-of-frame junctions, or ambiguous translated residues. V3J clonotypes were defined as sequences sharing an identical inferred V gene, J gene, and CDR3 amino acid sequence. Percentage overlap between repertoires was calculated by dividing the number of shared unique clonotypes by the size of the smaller repertoire. Three approaches were used to assess repertoire richness: RTK rarefaction, the Chao1 estimator, and Recon v2.1 estimates of unobserved clonotypes. Generation probabilities were computed with OLGA for all TCRbeta clonotypes obtained by the gDNA method from several donors. TCRdb took this table from immuneACCESS and kept in-frame rearrangements with V and J called. Such tables lack part of the clones; where checked against another copy, unresolved V genes explain under half of the gap, and the rest is unexplained. The V and J calls and clone size were taken over from that table, and D and trimming were inferred from the DNA. The sample contains roughly 2 million clones, roughly 94% of them found a single time. More than 0.1% of the sample rests with the top ten.

Results and caveats for the whole study, not just this receptor: Based on pairwise subsampling, the degree of clonotype sharing among donors was expected to be affected by sequencing depth. Compared with non-shared clonotypes, clonotypes shared by all four sorted-subset donors had higher generation probabilities. Incomplete sequencing was indicated by rarefaction of sorted-subset datasets, despite the large sequencing depth. Sampling was restricted to blood, and TCR repertoires in tissue are likely to differ from TCR repertoires in blood. Because the study included a small number of donors, the genetic and exposure-history diversity represented was limited. Larger estimated clonotype richness was generally found for naive subsets than for memory subsets. Sharing across a few donors was observed for around 4.8% of naive CD4, under 4% of naive CD8, about 2.3% of memory CD4, and around 0.4% of memory CD8 clonotypes.

The chain employs TRBV4-1 and TRBJ1-1, and 7 junctional nucleotides match TRBD1. Input material: naive CD4+ T cells sorted from blood. This sample's cell subset or site label indicates: CD45RA+ positively selected. The sequence was collected from a young man in good health. The CDR3 sequence is CASSHEDRVNTEAFF. The DNA sequence reads TGCGCCAGCAGCCACGAAGACAGGGTAAACACTGAAGCTTTCTTT.